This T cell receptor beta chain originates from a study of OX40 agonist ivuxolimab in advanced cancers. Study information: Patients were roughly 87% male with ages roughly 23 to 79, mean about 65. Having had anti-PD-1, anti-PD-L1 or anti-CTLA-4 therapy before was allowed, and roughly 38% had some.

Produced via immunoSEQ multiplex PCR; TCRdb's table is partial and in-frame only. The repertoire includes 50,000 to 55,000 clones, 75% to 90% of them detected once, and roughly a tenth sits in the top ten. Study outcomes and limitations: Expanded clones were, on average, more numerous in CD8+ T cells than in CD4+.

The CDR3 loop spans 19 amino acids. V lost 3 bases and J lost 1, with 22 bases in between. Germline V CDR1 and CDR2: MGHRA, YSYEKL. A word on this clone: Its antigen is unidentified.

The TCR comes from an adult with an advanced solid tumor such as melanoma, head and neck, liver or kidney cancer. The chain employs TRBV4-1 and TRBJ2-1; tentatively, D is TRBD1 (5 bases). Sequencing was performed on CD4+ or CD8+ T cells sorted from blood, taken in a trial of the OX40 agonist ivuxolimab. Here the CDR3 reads CASSQERDGAGGSYNEQFF. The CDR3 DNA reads TGCGCCAGCAGCCAGGAACGCGATGGGGCCGGTGGGTCCTACAATGAGCAGTTCTTC.